This TCR beta chain stems from a study of regulatory T cells in long-lasting Graves disease. The time point here: newly diagnosed GD, antithyroid drugs for less than 3 months. Making the TCR library involved RNA that had been extracted from PBMCs. The authors diagnosed Graves' disease using American Thyroid Association guidelines. This clonotype was observed at least ten times. To make TCR beta libraries, researchers used iRepertoire HTBI primers and Arm-PCR of CDR3 regions. TCRdb recomputed calls from the multiplex PCR reads with MiXCR, one row per CDR3 protein. The repertoire holds roughly 410,000 distinct CDR3 sequences, with about 15% as singletons. The germline CDR1 and CDR2 sequences are MNHEY and SVGAGI. The CDR3 runs to 15 residues. The V end lost 3 bases, the J end lost 7 bases, and 17 bases lay between the germline ends. This sample also appeared in a second study, on T cells in Graves' hyperthyroidism and ophthalmopathy. That publication notes: The study excluded patients with uncontrolled infection, other autoimmune disease, pregnancy or lactation.

This rearrangement joins TRBV6-5 to TRBJ2-3; D is uncertain. The clonotype comes from a woman aged 40 to 49 with Graves disease. Sample: peripheral blood mononuclear cells (PBMCs), taken at new diagnosis, from a patient treated with antithyroid drugs. The CDR3 DNA reads TGTGCCAGCAGTTATCGGTATTCGTATGCCAATACGCAGTATTTT. This gives the protein CASSYRYSYANTQYF.